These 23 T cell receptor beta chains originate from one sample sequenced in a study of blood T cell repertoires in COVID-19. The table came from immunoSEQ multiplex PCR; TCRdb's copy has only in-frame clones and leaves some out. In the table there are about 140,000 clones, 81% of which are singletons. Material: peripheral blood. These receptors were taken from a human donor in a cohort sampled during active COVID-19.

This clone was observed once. Here the CDR3 reads CAIGQGYSYEQYF. The DNA for the CDR3 is TGTGCCATCGGACAGGGGTACTCCTACGAGCAGTACTTC. The genes are TRBV10-3 and TRBJ2-7; 9 positions match TRBD1. V trimming: 8 bases; J trimming: 0 bases; junction bases outside the gene matches: 2. The CDR3 totals 13 residues. Germline V gives CDR1 ENHRY, CDR2 SYGVKD.

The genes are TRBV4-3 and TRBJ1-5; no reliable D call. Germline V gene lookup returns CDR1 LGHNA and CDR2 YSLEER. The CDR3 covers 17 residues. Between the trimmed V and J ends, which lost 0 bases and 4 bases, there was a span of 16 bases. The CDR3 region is CASSQEAIGRRNQPQHF. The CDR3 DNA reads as TGCGCCAGCAGCCAAGAGGCAATCGGGCGGAGGAATCAGCCCCAGCATTTT.

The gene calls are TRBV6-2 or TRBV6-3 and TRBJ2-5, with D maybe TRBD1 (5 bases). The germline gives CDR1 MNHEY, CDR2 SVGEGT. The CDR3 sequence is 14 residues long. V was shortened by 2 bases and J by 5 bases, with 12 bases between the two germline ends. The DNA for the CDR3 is TGTGCCAGCAGTTACGGGCAGGGTCCCGAGACCCAGTACTTC. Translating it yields CASSYGQGPETQYF.

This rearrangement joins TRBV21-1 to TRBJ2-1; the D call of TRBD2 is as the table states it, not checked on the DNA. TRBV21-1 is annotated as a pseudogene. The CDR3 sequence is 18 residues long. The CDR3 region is CASSKRYSGASSYNEQFF. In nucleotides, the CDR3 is TGTGCCAGCAGCAAAAGGTATAGCGGGGCAAGCTCCTACAATGAGCAGTTCTTC.

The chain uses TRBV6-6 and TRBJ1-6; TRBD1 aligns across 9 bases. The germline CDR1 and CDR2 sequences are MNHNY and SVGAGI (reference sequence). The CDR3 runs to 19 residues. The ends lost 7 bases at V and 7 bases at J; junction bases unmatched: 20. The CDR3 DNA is TGTGCCAGCATTCGAACCGGGACAGGGACCTCCGCGAAGAATTCACCCCTCCACTTT. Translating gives CASIRTGTGTSAKNSPLHF.

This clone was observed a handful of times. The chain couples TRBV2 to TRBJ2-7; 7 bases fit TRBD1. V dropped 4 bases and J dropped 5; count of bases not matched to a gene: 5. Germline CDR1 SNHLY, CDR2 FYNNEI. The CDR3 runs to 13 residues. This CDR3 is CASSAGTVHEQYF. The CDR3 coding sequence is TGTGCCAGCAGTGCAGGGACAGTACACGAGCAGTACTTC.

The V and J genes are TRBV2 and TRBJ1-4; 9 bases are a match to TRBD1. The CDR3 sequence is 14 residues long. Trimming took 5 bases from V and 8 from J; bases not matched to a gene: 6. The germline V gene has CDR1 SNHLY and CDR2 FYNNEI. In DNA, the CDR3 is TGTGCCAGCAGTATGGACAGGGGTTTCGAAAAACTGTTTTTT. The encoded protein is CASSMDRGFEKLFF.

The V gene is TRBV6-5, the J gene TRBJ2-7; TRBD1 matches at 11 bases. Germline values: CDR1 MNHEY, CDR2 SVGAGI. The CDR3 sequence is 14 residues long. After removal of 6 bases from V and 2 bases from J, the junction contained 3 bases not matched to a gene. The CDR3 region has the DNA TGTGCCAGCAGACCGGGACAGGGGGCCTACGAGCAGTACTTC. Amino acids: CASRPGQGAYEQYF.

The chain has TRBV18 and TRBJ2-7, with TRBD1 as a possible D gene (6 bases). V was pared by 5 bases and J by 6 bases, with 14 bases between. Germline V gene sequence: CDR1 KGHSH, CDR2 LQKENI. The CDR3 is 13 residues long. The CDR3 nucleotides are TGTGCCAGCTCAAACTGGACAGAGATCGAGCAGTACTTC. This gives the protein CASSNWTEIEQYF.

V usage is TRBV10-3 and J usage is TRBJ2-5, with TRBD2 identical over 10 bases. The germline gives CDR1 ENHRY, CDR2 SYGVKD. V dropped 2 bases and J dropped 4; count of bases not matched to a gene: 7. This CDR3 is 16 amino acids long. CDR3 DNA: TGTGCCATCAGTGAGAGGGCGGCTAGCGGGGGAGAGACCCAGTACTTC. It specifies CAISERAASGGETQYF.

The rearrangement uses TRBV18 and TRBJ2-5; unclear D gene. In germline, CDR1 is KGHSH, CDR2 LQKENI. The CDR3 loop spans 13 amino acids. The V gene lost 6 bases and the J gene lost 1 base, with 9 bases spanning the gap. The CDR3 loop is CASSLLGQETQYF. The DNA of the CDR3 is TGTGCCAGCTCCCTTCTCGGCCAAGAGACCCAGTACTTC.

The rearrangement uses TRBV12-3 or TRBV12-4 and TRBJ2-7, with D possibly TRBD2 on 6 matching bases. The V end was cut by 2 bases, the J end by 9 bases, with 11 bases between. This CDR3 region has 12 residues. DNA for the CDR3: TGTGCCAGCAGTTTATCGGACTATGGGCAGTACTTC. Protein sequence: CASSLSDYGQYF.

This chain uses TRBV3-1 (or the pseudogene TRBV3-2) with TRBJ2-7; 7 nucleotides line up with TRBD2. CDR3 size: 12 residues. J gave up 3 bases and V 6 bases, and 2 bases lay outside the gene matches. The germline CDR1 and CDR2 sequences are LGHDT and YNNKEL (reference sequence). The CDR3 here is CASSLAVYEQYF. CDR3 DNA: TGTGCCAGCAGTCTAGCGGTCTACGAGCAGTACTTC.

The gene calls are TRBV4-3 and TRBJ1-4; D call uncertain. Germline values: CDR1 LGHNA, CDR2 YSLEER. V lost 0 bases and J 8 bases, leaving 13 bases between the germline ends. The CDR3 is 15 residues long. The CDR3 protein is CASSQDHPFGEKLFF. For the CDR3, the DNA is TGCGCCAGCAGCCAAGATCACCCTTTCGGGGAAAAACTGTTTTTT.

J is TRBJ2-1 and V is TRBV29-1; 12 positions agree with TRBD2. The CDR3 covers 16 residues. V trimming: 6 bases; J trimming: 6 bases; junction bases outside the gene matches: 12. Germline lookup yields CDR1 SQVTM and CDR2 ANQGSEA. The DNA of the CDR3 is TGCAGCGTCTCCAGGACTAGCGGGACGATTGGCAATGAGCAGTTCTTC. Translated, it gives CSVSRTSGTIGNEQFF.

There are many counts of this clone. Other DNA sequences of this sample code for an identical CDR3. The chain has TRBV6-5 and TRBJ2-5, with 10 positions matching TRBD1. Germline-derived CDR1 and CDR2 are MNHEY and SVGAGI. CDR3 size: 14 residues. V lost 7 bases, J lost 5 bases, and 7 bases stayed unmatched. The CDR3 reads CASKNGQGGETQYF. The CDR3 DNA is TGTGCCAGCAAAAACGGACAGGGGGGTGAGACCCAGTACTTC.

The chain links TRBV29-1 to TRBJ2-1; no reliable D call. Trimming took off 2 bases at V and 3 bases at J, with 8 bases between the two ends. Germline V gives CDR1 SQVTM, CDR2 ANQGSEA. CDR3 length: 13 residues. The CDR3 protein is CSVEKASYNEQFF. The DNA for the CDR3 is TGCAGCGTTGAAAAGGCTAGCTACAATGAGCAGTTCTTC.

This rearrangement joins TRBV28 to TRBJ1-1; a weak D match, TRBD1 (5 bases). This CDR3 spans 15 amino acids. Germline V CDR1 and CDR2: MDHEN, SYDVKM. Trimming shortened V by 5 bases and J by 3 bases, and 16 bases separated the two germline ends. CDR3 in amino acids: CASSLGAAGHTEAFF. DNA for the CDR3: TGTGCCAGCAGTCTAGGGGCTGCCGGGCACACTGAAGCTTTCTTT.

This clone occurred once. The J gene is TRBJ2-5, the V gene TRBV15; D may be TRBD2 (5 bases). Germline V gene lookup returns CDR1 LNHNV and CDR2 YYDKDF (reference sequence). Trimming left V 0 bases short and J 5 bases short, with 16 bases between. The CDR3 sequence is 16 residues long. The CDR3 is CATSRERGWAGETQYF. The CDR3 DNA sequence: TGTGCCACCAGCAGAGAGAGAGGGTGGGCAGGTGAGACCCAGTACTTC. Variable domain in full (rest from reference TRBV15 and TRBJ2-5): DAMVIQNPRYQVTQFGKPVTLSCSQTLNHNVMYWYQQKSSQAPKLLFHYYDKDFNNEADTPDNFQSRRPNTSFCFLDIRSPGLGDTAMYLCATSRERGWAGETQYFGPGTRLLVL.

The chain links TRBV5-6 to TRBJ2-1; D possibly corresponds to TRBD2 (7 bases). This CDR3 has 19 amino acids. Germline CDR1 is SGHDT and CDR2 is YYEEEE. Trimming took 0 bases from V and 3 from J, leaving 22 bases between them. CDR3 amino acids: CASSLVLLGGGAGYNEQFF. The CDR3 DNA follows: TGTGCCAGCAGCTTGGTGCTCCTCGGTGGGGGGGCGGGCTACAATGAGCAGTTCTTC.

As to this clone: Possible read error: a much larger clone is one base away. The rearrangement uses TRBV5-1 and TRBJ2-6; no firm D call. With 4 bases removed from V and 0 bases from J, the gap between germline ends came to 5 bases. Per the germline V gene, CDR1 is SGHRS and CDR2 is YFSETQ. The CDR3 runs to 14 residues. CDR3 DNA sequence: TGCGCCAGCAGCCCCGGCTCTGGGGCCAACGTCCTGACTTTC. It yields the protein CASSPGSGANVLTF.

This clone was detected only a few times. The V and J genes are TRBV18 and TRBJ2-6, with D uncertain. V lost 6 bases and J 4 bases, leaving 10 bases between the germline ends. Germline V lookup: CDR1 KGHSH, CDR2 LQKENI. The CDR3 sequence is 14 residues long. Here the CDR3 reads CASSPVIGANVLTF. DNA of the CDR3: TGTGCCAGCTCGCCGGTTATAGGGGCCAACGTCCTGACTTTC.

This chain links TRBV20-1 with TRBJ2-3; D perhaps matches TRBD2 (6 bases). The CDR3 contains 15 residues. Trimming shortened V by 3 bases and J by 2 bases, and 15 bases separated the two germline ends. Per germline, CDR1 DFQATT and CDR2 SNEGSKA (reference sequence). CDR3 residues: CSASGGRGNTDTQYF. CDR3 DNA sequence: TGCAGTGCTAGTGGCGGGCGGGGTAACACAGATACGCAGTATTTT.